The 25 T cell receptor beta chains presented below share a single source sample, sequenced in a study of cytomegalovirus exposure and HLA in healthy donors. Amplification used 60 Vbeta primers and 13 Jbeta primers. Using immunoSEQ multiplex PCR, the repertoire was profiled, and TCRdb retains in-frame clones only, with some absent. This table has 170,000 or so clones, roughly four fifths appearing once. Sequenced: PBMCs. These receptors all come from a man aged 50-60 years in good health and CMV-seronegative.

The rearrangement uses TRBV18 and TRBJ2-3; 7 nucleotides line up with TRBD2. The CDR3 length is 16 residues. Germline assignment: CDR1 KGHSH and CDR2 LQKENI. V dropped 5 bases and J dropped 5; count of bases not matched to a gene: 13. The CDR3 region has the DNA TGTGCCAGCTCAGACTCACTAGCGATACGACAAGATACGCAGTATTTT. It codes for CASSDSLAIRQDTQYF.

V and J are TRBV28 and TRBJ2-5; 7 bases fit TRBD1. Germline V gives CDR1 MDHEN, CDR2 SYDVKM. The CDR3 has 14 residues. Germline trimming cut 5 bases from V and 0 bases from J; bases unmatched to any gene: 3. CDR3 sequence: CASSTGQDQETQYF. The CDR3 DNA follows: TGTGCCAGCAGTACCGGACAGGACCAAGAGACCCAGTACTTC. Together with reference TRBV28 and TRBJ2-5, the CDR3 gives the full variable domain: DVKVTQSSRYLVKRTGEKVFLECVQDMDHENMFWYRQDPGLGLRLIYFSYDVKMKEKGDIPEGYSVSREKKERFSLILESASTNQTSMYLCASSTGQDQETQYFGPGTRLLVL.

This rearrangement joins TRBV7-8 to TRBJ2-2; 9 bases are shared with TRBD1. Unmatched junction bases numbered 7, after V lost 4 bases and J lost 4 bases. The CDR3 runs 16 residues. Germline V CDR1 and CDR2: SGHVS, FQNEAQ. In nucleotides, the CDR3 is TGTGCCAGCAGCTACTACAGGGGGCTGGTCACCGGGGAGCTGTTTTTT. Protein: CASSYYRGLVTGELFF.

V and J are TRBV10-2 and TRBJ1-2, with 10 bases fitting TRBD1. Per the germline V gene, CDR1 is WSHSY and CDR2 is SAAADI. The CDR3 extends over 17 amino acids. The V segment lost 0 bases and the J segment 6 bases; nucleotides outside the gene matches: 10. This CDR3 is CASSESRQGANKHGYTF. As DNA, the CDR3 is TGCGCCAGCAGTGAGTCCCGACAGGGGGCAAACAAGCATGGCTACACCTTC.

The chain combines TRBV7-9 with TRBJ2-7; weak D call: TRBD1 (5 bases). Germline assignment: CDR1 SEHNR and CDR2 FQNEAQ (reference sequence). The CDR3 consists of 14 residues. V was clipped by 6 bases and J by 0 bases, with 12 bases between them. For the CDR3, the DNA is TGTGCCAGCAGGAGAGACAGAAACTCCTACGAGCAGTACTTC. It encodes CASRRDRNSYEQYF.

This chain joins TRBV28 and TRBJ2-1; tentative D call: TRBD1 (5 bases). This CDR3 is 14 amino acids long. CDR1 is MDHEN, CDR2 SYDVKM, per germline. With 2 bases removed from V and 9 bases from J, the gap between germline ends came to 14 bases. DNA for the CDR3: TGTGCCAGCAGTTTACAGGGTATTATATCTGAGCAGTTCTTC. This sequence encodes CASSLQGIISEQFF.

The chain employs TRBV2 and TRBJ2-7; D might be TRBD1 (7 bases). Germline V gene sequence: CDR1 SNHLY, CDR2 FYNNEI. Deletions cut 4 bases from V and 4 bases from J, with 11 bases between. The CDR3 covers 13 residues. The CDR3 spells CASSGQGGYEQYF. In nucleotides, the CDR3 is TGTGCCAGCAGTGGTCAGGGGGGTTACGAGCAGTACTTC.

CDR3 sequence: CASSLGPSGEESSYEQYF. The CDR3 nucleotides are TGTGCCAGCAGCTTAGGTCCTAGCGGAGAAGAGAGCTCCTACGAGCAGTACTTC. This chain connects TRBV11-3 to TRBJ2-7; 7 positions match TRBD2. The germline V gene encodes CDR1 SGHNT and CDR2 YENEEA. Losses at the gene ends were 1 base for V and 0 bases for J; bases not matched to a gene: 12. CDR3 size: 18 residues.

In the case of this clone: A junction end diverges from the germline sequence, so it may reflect a read error. The V gene is TRBV7-7, the J gene TRBJ2-2; 9 bases line up with TRBD1. Germline V CDR1 and CDR2: SSHAT, FNYEAQ (reference sequence). The CDR3 spans 15 residues. The DNA of the CDR3 is TGTGCTAGCAGCTTCGGACAGGGGCAGAGCGGGGAGCTGTTTTTT. Its protein product is CASSFGQGQSGELFF.

DNA of the CDR3: TGCAGCGTACAGGGACAGTTTGCGGCCGGGGAGCTGTTTTTT. Residues: CSVQGQFAAGELFF. The chain combines TRBV29-1 with TRBJ2-2; 7 nucleotides line up with TRBD1. Trimming removed 6 bases from V and 6 bases from J; junction bases left unmatched: 10. Looked up from germline, CDR1 is SQVTM and CDR2 is ANQGSEA. The CDR3 sequence is 14 residues long.

The rearrangement joins TRBV5-6 to TRBJ1-2, with TRBD1 matching 8 bases. Germline values: CDR1 SGHDT, CDR2 YYEEEE. The CDR3 contains 14 residues. V dropped 4 bases and J dropped 4; count of bases not matched to a gene: 6. As DNA, the CDR3 is TGTGCCAGCAGCGAGGGGACAGGCATCTATGGCTACACCTTC. It translates to CASSEGTGIYGYTF.

V gene TRBV29-1 combines with J gene TRBJ1-1, with D perhaps TRBD1 (6 bases). Trimming left V 6 bases short and J 8 bases short, with 16 bases between. The CDR3 is 12 amino acids. Germline assignment: CDR1 SQVTM and CDR2 ANQGSEA. The CDR3 sequence: CSVDGGAVEAFF. Written as DNA, the CDR3 is TGCAGCGTGGACGGGGGGGCAGTGGAAGCTTTCTTT.

This clone is a singleton in its sample. V usage is TRBV6-5 and J usage is TRBJ2-7; 7 bases are a match to TRBD1. The V and J ends lost 6 bases and 1 base, in that order; junction bases with no gene match: 6. This CDR3 comprises 14 residues. Per the germline V gene, CDR1 is MNHEY and CDR2 is SVGAGI. The CDR3 loop reads CASSQRDRSYEQYF. The CDR3 DNA follows: TGTGCCAGCAGCCAACGGGACAGATCCTACGAGCAGTACTTC.

The chain recombines TRBV5-6 with TRBJ1-1; perhaps TRBD1 as D (6 bases). The V end was cut by 2 bases, the J end by 0 bases, with 8 bases between. Germline loops: CDR1 SGHDT, CDR2 YYEEEE. The CDR3 loop spans 14 amino acids. The DNA for the CDR3 is TGTGCCAGCAGCTTTCAGGGGTTGAACACTGAAGCTTTCTTT. Protein product: CASSFQGLNTEAFF.

The chain employs TRBV6-5 and TRBJ2-4; 13 bases align to TRBD2. This CDR3 region has 15 residues. CDR1 and CDR2 from the germline V gene are MNHEY and SVGAGI. V trimming: 6 bases; J trimming: 9 bases; junction bases outside the gene matches: 8. The CDR3 spells CASRPSRTSGGIQYF. CDR3 sequence (DNA): TGTGCCAGCAGGCCATCCCGGACTAGCGGGGGCATTCAGTACTTC.

The gene calls are TRBV15 and TRBJ1-2; 8 nucleotides align to TRBD1. The CDR3 is 17 residues long. The germline gives CDR1 LNHNV, CDR2 YYDKDF (reference sequence). The V gene end was trimmed by 1 base and the J gene end by 0 bases; junction bases not matched to a gene: 7. CDR3 sequence (DNA): TGTGCCACCAGCAGAGGCCTGGACAGGGACCCTAACTATGGCTACACCTTC. It encodes CATSRGLDRDPNYGYTF. The full variable domain, with the rest looked up from reference TRBV15 and TRBJ1-2, is DAMVIQNPRYQVTQFGKPVTLSCSQTLNHNVMYWYQQKSSQAPKLLFHYYDKDFNNEADTPDNFQSRRPNTSFCFLDIRSPGLGDTAMYLCATSRGLDRDPNYGYTFGSGTRLTVV.

The chain carries TRBV7-6 and TRBJ2-3, with 11 nucleotides matching TRBD2. The J segment lost 0 bases and the V segment lost 1 base, leaving 9 bases of the junction unmatched. Germline values: CDR1 SGHVS, CDR2 FNYEAQ. The CDR3 spans 19 residues. The CDR3 DNA reads as TGTGCCAGCAGCTTAGTGGCGGCTAGCGGGGGGTCTAGCACAGATACGCAGTATTTT. Translated: CASSLVAASGGSSTDTQYF.

This clone was observed a few times. The chain employs TRBV9 and TRBJ2-5; TRBD1 is a possible D gene (6 bases). The germline gives CDR1 SGDLS, CDR2 YYNGEE. Trimming stripped 3 bases from V and 5 bases from J, with 17 bases between. The CDR3 covers 15 residues. The CDR3 protein is CASSALSGARETQYF. DNA for the CDR3: TGTGCCAGCAGCGCCCTCTCAGGGGCGCGGGAGACCCAGTACTTC.

The rearrangement joins TRBV11-3 to TRBJ2-5; 12 nucleotides line up with TRBD2. This CDR3 spans 15 amino acids. Germline V gene sequence: CDR1 SGHNT, CDR2 YENEEA. V dropped 5 bases and J dropped 5; count of bases not matched to a gene: 6. In DNA form, the CDR3 reads TGTGCCAGCAGCCACCGACTAGCGGGAGTGGAGACCCAGTACTTC. Amino acids: CASSHRLAGVETQYF.

The V call is TRBV6-1, the J call TRBJ2-3; the D gene is possibly TRBD2 (6 bases). This CDR3 has 13 residues. The germline V gene encodes CDR1 MNHNS and CDR2 SASEGT. Trimming removed 6 bases from V and 6 bases from J, with 13 bases in between. CDR3 DNA sequence: TGTGCCAGCAGCCGTAATCTAGCGGATACGCAGTATTTT. It translates to CASSRNLADTQYF.

The chain employs TRBV14 and TRBJ2-5; tentatively, D is TRBD2 (5 bases). The germline V gene encodes CDR1 SGHDN and CDR2 FVKESK. V lost 0 bases and J 7 bases, leaving 9 bases between the germline ends. The CDR3 extends over 13 amino acids. Here the CDR3 reads CASSQEIGVTQYF. As DNA, the CDR3 is TGTGCCAGCAGCCAAGAAATCGGGGTGACCCAGTACTTC. Full variable domain (remainder filled in from reference TRBV14 and TRBJ2-5): EAGVTQFPSHSVIEKGQTVTLRCDPISGHDNLYWYRRVMGKEIKFLLHFVKESKQDESGMPNNRFLAERTGGTYSTLKVQPAELEDSGVYFCASSQEIGVTQYFGPGTRLLVL.

The rearrangement links TRBV9 to TRBJ1-5, with a weak D call TRBD1 (5 bases). The CDR3 loop spans 14 amino acids. CDR1 and CDR2 from the germline V gene are SGDLS and YYNGEE. V lost 6 bases and J lost 5, with 15 bases in between. The CDR3 spells CASTLGAVDQPQHF. DNA for the CDR3: TGTGCCAGCACCTTAGGGGCGGTTGATCAGCCCCAGCATTTT.

V and J are TRBV6-6 and TRBJ2-7, with 7 bases that match TRBD2. From germline, CDR1 is MNHNY and CDR2 SVGAGI (reference sequence). Unmatched junction bases numbered 1, after V lost 4 bases and J lost 4 bases. The CDR3 has 12 residues. CDR3 residues: CASSWGGYEQYF. CDR3 in DNA: TGTGCCAGCAGTTGGGGGGGATACGAGCAGTACTTC.

This chain uses TRBV5-1 with TRBJ1-6; 10 positions agree with TRBD1. The CDR3 is 15 residues long. V shed 4 bases and J 9 bases; nucleotides not matched to a gene: 7. CDR1 is SGHRS and CDR2 is YFSETQ in the germline V gene. CDR3 nucleotide sequence: TGCGCCAGCAGCCGACAGGGGGCGGTAGGTTCACCCCTCCACTTT. It specifies CASSRQGAVGSPLHF.

The V gene is TRBV5-6, the J gene TRBJ1-4, with a tentative D call TRBD1 (5 bases). From germline, CDR1 is SGHDT and CDR2 YYEEEE. Trimming took 0 bases from V and 7 from J, leaving 10 bases between them. CDR3 size: 14 residues. The CDR3 coding sequence is TGTGCCAGCAGCTTGGGGAGGGGCGCTGAAAAACTGTTTTTT. Its translation: CASSLGRGAEKLFF.